A selection of T cell receptor beta chains follows, all from one sample in a study of blood T cell repertoires in COVID-19. Clones were read by immunoSEQ multiplex PCR, and TCRdb kept only the in-frame ones, dropping some. The repertoire holds approximately 360,000 clones, with 88% as singletons. The specimen was PBMCs or T cells enriched from blood (not recorded which). The receptors were sampled from a young woman with acute COVID-19. Both conserved end residues are part of each CDR3. The D gene is left open where the match is weak. Size is omitted from some rows. Given values are once, few, many or a class for expanded clones.

V: TRBV4-2; D: TRBD1; J: TRBJ2-3; size: NA; CDR3: CASSHGTGATDTQYF; DNA: TGTGCCAGCAGCCATGGGACAGGGGCCACAGATACGCAGTATTTT
V: TRBV24-1; D: TRBD1; J: TRBJ1-1; size: NA; CDR3: CATSVGQGNTEAFF; DNA: TGTGCCACCAGTGTAGGACAGGGAAACACTGAAGCTTTCTTT
V: TRBV28; D: NA; J: TRBJ1-6; size: NA; CDR3: CASSPGGASRGNSPLHF; DNA: TGTGCCAGCAGCCCCGGAGGTGCCAGCAGGGGAAATTCACCCCTCCACTTT
V: TRBV19; D: TRBD1; J: TRBJ2-2; size: NA; CDR3: CASRQDRATGELFF; DNA: TGTGCCAGTAGACAGGACAGGGCCACCGGGGAGCTGTTTTTT
V: TRBV4-1; D: TRBD2; J: TRBJ2-7; size: NA; CDR3: CASSQVWGGDEQYF; DNA: TGCGCCAGCAGCCAAGTTTGGGGGGGGGACGAGCAGTACTTC
V: TRBV6-5; D: TRBD2; J: TRBJ2-3; size: NA; CDR3: CASNHRGGPDTQYF; DNA: TGTGCCAGCAATCATCGCGGGGGGCCAGATACGCAGTATTTT
V: TRBV2; D: NA; J: TRBJ2-5; size: NA; CDR3: CASSPGETQYF; DNA: TGTGCCAGCAGCCCGGGGGAGACCCAGTACTTC
V: TRBV7-2; D: NA; J: TRBJ1-6; size: NA; CDR3: CASSLFGVLESPLHF; DNA: TGTGCCAGCAGCTTATTCGGGGTGTTGGAATCACCCCTCCACTTT
V: TRBV5-6; D: TRBD1; J: TRBJ1-1; size: NA; CDR3: CASSLGTGVEGAFF; DNA: TGTGCCAGCAGCTTGGGGACAGGGGTTGAGGGGGCTTTCTTT
V: TRBV2; D: NA; J: TRBJ1-5; size: NA; CDR3: CASGAGNQPQHF; DNA: TGTGCCAGCGGTGCGGGGAATCAGCCCCAGCATTTT
V: TRBV18; D: TRBD1; J: TRBJ1-2; size: NA; CDR3: CASSPGTGGSYGYTF; DNA: TGTGCCAGCTCACCTGGGACAGGGGGCTCCTATGGCTACACCTTC
V: TRBV11-3; D: TRBD1; J: TRBJ2-3; size: NA; CDR3: CASSPEGAGSTDTQYF; DNA: TGTGCCAGCAGCCCAGAGGGGGCAGGGAGCACAGATACGCAGTATTTT
V: TRBV19; D: NA; J: TRBJ1-2; size: NA; CDR3: CASSIDTIYGYTF; DNA: TGTGCCAGTAGTATCGACACGATCTATGGCTACACCTTC
V: TRBV5-6; D: NA; J: TRBJ1-1; size: NA; CDR3: CASSLANPNTEAFF; DNA: TGTGCCAGCAGCTTGGCTAATCCGAACACTGAAGCTTTCTTT
V: TRBV3-1/TRBV3-2; D: TRBD2; J: TRBJ2-1; size: NA; CDR3: CASSFSGGAGEQFF; DNA: TGTGCCAGCAGTTTTAGCGGGGGGGCGGGTGAGCAGTTCTTC
V: TRBV4-1; D: TRBD1; J: TRBJ1-6; size: NA; CDR3: CASSQVQGAPNSPLHF; DNA: TGCGCCAGCAGCCAAGTACAGGGGGCGCCTAATTCACCCCTCCACTTT
V: TRBV30; D: TRBD2; J: TRBJ2-1; size: NA; CDR3: CAWGLAGGPNEQFF; DNA: TGTGCCTGGGGACTAGCGGGGGGGCCAAATGAGCAGTTCTTC
V: TRBV7-6; D: NA; J: TRBJ1-1; size: NA; CDR3: CASSLGDGGQAFF; DNA: TGTGCCAGCAGCTTAGGAGACGGGGGTCAAGCTTTCTTT
V: TRBV5-6; D: NA; J: TRBJ1-2; size: once; CDR3: CASSLTGSTYGYTF; DNA: TGTGCCAGCAGCCTAACCGGGTCAACGTATGGCTACACCTTC
V: TRBV7-9; D: NA; J: TRBJ2-7; size: once; CDR3: CASSPKGPYEQYF; DNA: TGTGCCAGCAGCCCCAAGGGGCCCTACGAGCAGTACTTC
V: TRBV7-9; D: TRBD1; J: TRBJ2-7; size: NA; CDR3: CASSYGQGDGQYF; DNA: TGTGCCAGCAGCTATGGACAGGGGGACGGGCAGTACTTC
V: TRBV9; D: NA; J: TRBJ2-1; size: NA; CDR3: CASSVLPGPFIEQFF; DNA: TGTGCCAGCAGCGTACTCCCTGGCCCGTTTATCGAGCAGTTCTTC
V: TRBV5-1; D: NA; J: TRBJ1-1; size: NA; CDR3: CASSPSEGSGTEAFF; DNA: TGCGCCAGCAGCCCGAGCGAGGGCTCGGGCACTGAAGCTTTCTTT
V: TRBV3-1/TRBV3-2; D: NA; J: TRBJ1-6; size: NA; CDR3: CASSRRGQSPLHF; DNA: TGTGCCAGCAGCCGTAGAGGACAGTCCCCCCTCCACTTT
V: TRBV4-1; D: TRBD1; J: TRBJ1-2; size: NA; CDR3: CASSHAPRQGYGYTF; DNA: TGCGCCAGCAGCCATGCCCCCCGACAGGGATATGGCTACACCTTC
V: TRBV2; D: TRBD2; J: TRBJ2-3; size: NA; CDR3: CASTVTSGEQYF; DNA: TGTGCCAGCACCGTGACTAGCGGGGAGCAGTATTTT
V: TRBV24-1; D: NA; J: TRBJ2-3; size: NA; CDR3: CATSDSRGDTQYF; DNA: TGTGCCACCAGTGATTCCCGGGGGGATACGCAGTATTTT
V: TRBV7-2; D: TRBD1; J: TRBJ2-1; size: NA; CDR3: CASSPTGGYEQFF; DNA: TGTGCCAGCAGCCCGACAGGGGGGTATGAGCAGTTCTTC
V: TRBV12-3/TRBV12-4; D: TRBD1; J: TRBJ2-7; size: NA; CDR3: CASSPGQAYEQYF; DNA: TGTGCCAGCAGTCCCGGACAGGCGTACGAGCAGTACTTC
V: TRBV7-9; D: TRBD2; J: TRBJ2-5; size: once; CDR3: CASSLAGGQETQYF; DNA: TGTGCCAGCAGCTTGGCGGGGGGGCAAGAGACCCAGTACTTC
V: TRBV6-9; D: NA; J: TRBJ1-2; size: NA; CDR3: CASSYPEGSYGYTF; DNA: TGTGCCAGCAGTTACCCCGAGGGCTCCTATGGCTACACCTTC
V: TRBV7-2; D: TRBD1; J: TRBJ1-2; size: NA; CDR3: CASSQRQGARYGYTF; DNA: TGTGCCAGCAGCCAAAGACAGGGGGCGCGCTATGGCTACACCTTC
V: TRBV27; D: TRBD1; J: TRBJ2-2; size: NA; CDR3: CASTRKGQGLNTGELFF; DNA: TGTGCCAGCACCCGCAAAGGACAGGGGCTTAACACCGGGGAGCTGTTTTTT
V: TRBV12-5; D: TRBD1; J: TRBJ2-3; size: NA; CDR3: CASGYRGVTDTQYF; DNA: TGTGCTAGTGGTTACAGGGGAGTAACAGATACGCAGTATTTT
V: TRBV4-2; D: TRBD1; J: TRBJ2-2; size: NA; CDR3: CASGKDRGVDTGELFF; DNA: TGTGCCAGCGGCAAAGACAGGGGCGTCGACACCGGGGAGCTGTTTTTT
V: TRBV3-1/TRBV3-2; D: NA; J: TRBJ2-1; size: NA; CDR3: CASSQGPVGVMFF; DNA: TGTGCCAGCAGCCAAGGGCCTGTCGGGGTTATGTTCTTC
V: TRBV11-2; D: NA; J: TRBJ2-7; size: NA; CDR3: CASSFRGHEQYF; DNA: TGTGCCAGCAGCTTCAGGGGACACGAGCAGTACTTC
V: TRBV11-2; D: TRBD2; J: TRBJ2-7; size: NA; CDR3: CASSWSGAYRGEQYF; DNA: TGTGCCAGCAGCTGGAGCGGGGCATATAGGGGCGAGCAGTACTTC
V: TRBV2; D: NA; J: TRBJ2-7; size: NA; CDR3: CASSGTGQFSYF; DNA: TGTGCCAGCAGTGGGACCGGACAGTTTTCGTACTTC
V: TRBV12-3/TRBV12-4; D: TRBD1; J: TRBJ1-1; size: NA; CDR3: CASSYRDREAFF; DNA: TGTGCCAGCAGTTACCGGGACAGAGAAGCTTTCTTT
V: TRBV20-1; D: NA; J: TRBJ2-7; size: NA; CDR3: CSASTSTYEQYF; DNA: TGCAGTGCTAGTACTTCAACCTACGAGCAGTACTTC
V: TRBV18; D: NA; J: TRBJ1-2; size: NA; CDR3: CASSPQGLGYGYTF; DNA: TGTGCCAGCTCACCTCAGGGGTTGGGCTATGGCTACACCTTC
V: TRBV6-2/TRBV6-3; D: TRBD2; J: TRBJ2-3; size: NA; CDR3: CASSHLGLAGGELTDTQYF; DNA: TGTGCCAGCAGCCATCTCGGACTAGCGGGGGGGGAACTCACAGATACGCAGTATTTT
V: TRBV6-1; D: NA; J: TRBJ1-5; size: NA; CDR3: CASSEGGTPQHF; DNA: TGTGCCAGCAGTGAAGGAGGGACACCCCAGCATTTT
V: TRBV18; D: NA; J: TRBJ2-7; size: NA; CDR3: CASSPGYQGLGSF; DNA: TGTGCCAGCTCACCAGGGTATCAGGGTCTGGGTTCATTC
V: TRBV6-2/TRBV6-3; D: NA; J: TRBJ2-3; size: NA; CDR3: CASSHTQTADTQYF; DNA: TGTGCCAGCAGTCACACCCAGACTGCAGATACGCAGTATTTT
V: TRBV12-3/TRBV12-4; D: NA; J: TRBJ1-1; size: NA; CDR3: CASSSDSEAFF; DNA: TGTGCCAGCAGTTCTGACAGTGAAGCTTTCTTT
V: TRBV9; D: NA; J: TRBJ1-2; size: NA; CDR3: CASSVDRAIPNYGYTF; DNA: TGTGCCAGCAGCGTAGACAGGGCCATTCCTAACTATGGCTACACCTTC
V: TRBV7-6; D: NA; J: TRBJ2-5; size: once; CDR3: CASSRRVETQYF; DNA: TGTGCCAGCAGCCGGCGGGTCGAGACCCAGTACTTC
V: TRBV14; D: TRBD1; J: TRBJ1-6; size: NA; CDR3: CASSLRTGGVSPLHF; DNA: TGTGCCAGCAGCCTACGGACAGGGGGCGTTTCACCCCTCCACTTT
V: TRBV5-1; D: NA; J: TRBJ2-7; size: NA; CDR3: CASSLYLGVSYEQYF; DNA: TGCGCCAGCAGCTTGTACCTAGGAGTCTCCTACGAGCAGTACTTC
V: TRBV6-5; D: NA; J: TRBJ2-7; size: NA; CDR3: CASSYWQGNYEQYF; DNA: TGTGCCAGCAGTTATTGGCAGGGGAACTACGAGCAGTACTTC
V: TRBV9; D: NA; J: TRBJ1-5; size: NA; CDR3: CASSVDLGQPQHF; DNA: TGTGCCAGCAGCGTAGACCTAGGCCAGCCCCAGCATTTT
V: TRBV9; D: NA; J: TRBJ1-2; size: NA; CDR3: CASSAGQGTNYGYTF; DNA: TGTGCCAGCAGCGCCGGGCAGGGTACTAACTATGGCTACACCTTC
V: TRBV24-1; D: NA; J: TRBJ2-7; size: NA; CDR3: CATSVSGAGIHEQYF; DNA: TGTGCCACCAGTGTCTCAGGGGCGGGTATCCACGAGCAGTACTTC
V: TRBV15; D: NA; J: TRBJ1-2; size: NA; CDR3: CATSRAGAGGYTF; DNA: TGTGCCACCAGCAGAGCGGGCGCGGGTGGCTACACCTTC
V: TRBV6-2/TRBV6-3; D: NA; J: TRBJ1-1; size: NA; CDR3: CASSSYRRDSTEAFF; DNA: TGTGCCAGCAGTTCCTACCGCAGGGATAGCACTGAAGCTTTCTTT
V: TRBV3-1/TRBV3-2; D: NA; J: TRBJ2-1; size: NA; CDR3: CASSQTQGINEQFF; DNA: TGTGCCAGCAGCCAAACACAGGGAATCAATGAGCAGTTCTTC